The clone carrying this T cell receptor (beta chain) was found a few times. Its cognate antigen is unknown. The study made its TCR cDNA through 5'RACE template switching. That step introduced a universal primer site along with UMIs. TCRdb reprocessed the 5' RACE reads with MiXCR, giving one entry per CDR3 protein. The profile shows 450,000 to 600,000 distinct CDR3 sequences, about 13% of them singletons. These data come from a study of T cells after yellow fever vaccination. Findings and limits, study-wide: A small proportion of clonotypes was detected in both the CD4 and CD8 compartments. In post-booster samples, most primary-vaccination clones reappeared (just under 97% CD4, 88% CD8). Contaminants from the bulk population, in the form of abundant clonotypes, could be found in FACS-sorted repertoires.

Sequencing was performed on PBMCs, taken on the day of the yellow fever booster vaccination. This receptor was identified in a man in his thirties or forties who received the YFV17D yellow fever vaccine.

This CDR3 reads CASSLSGYTGELFF. The CDR3 coding sequence is TGTGCCAGCAGCTTGAGCGGGTACACCGGGGAGCTGTTTTTT. The V and J genes are TRBV7-3 and TRBJ2-2; D is possibly TRBD2 (6 bases). The germline gives CDR1 SGHTA, CDR2 FQGTGA. The CDR3 consists of 14 residues. The V end lost 3 bases, the J end lost 3 bases, and 8 bases lay between the germline ends. The full variable domain, its missing parts supplied by reference TRBV7-3 and TRBJ2-2, is GAGVSQTPSNKVTEKGKYVELRCDPISGHTALYWYRQSLGQGPEFLIYFQGTGAADDSGLPNDRFFAVRPEGSVSTLKIQRTERGDSAVYLCASSLSGYTGELFFGEGSRLTVL.